This TCR beta chain was captured in a study of cytomegalovirus exposure and HLA in healthy donors. Trimming stripped 6 bases from V and 0 bases from J, with 12 bases between. This CDR3 contains 15 residues. The germline gives CDR1 GTSNPN, CDR2 SVGIG (reference sequence). Researchers ran the PCR with 60 Vbeta and 13 Jbeta primers. Profiled with immunoSEQ multiplex PCR; TCRdb holds only in-frame clones, not every one. The sample carries around 240,000 clones, roughly 82% recorded once. The sequenced sample consisted of PBMCs. This chain connects TRBV30 to TRBJ2-6; tentatively, D is TRBD1 (6 bases). This receptor was identified in a woman aged 40 to 49 in good health and CMV-seropositive. This chain's CDR3 is CACTGTNSGANVLTF. The CDR3 DNA follows: TGTGCCTGTACCGGGACAAACTCTGGGGCCAACGTCCTGACTTTC.